One sample yielded the 13 T cell receptor beta chains listed below, sequenced in a study of T cell repertoires in cytomegalovirus infection. From the reads, TCRdb called clonotypes with MiXCR, one entry per CDR3 protein. The table includes 110,000 or so distinct CDR3 sequences, over 25% detected once. For these TCRs, the target antigens are not known. Sample: CD8+ T cells from cultured PBMCs, taken from culture after CMV antigen stimulation. These receptors all stem from a human donor in good health (CMV status not recorded). Some clones in this sample may be carry-over from other donors' samples.

Only a few counts were recorded for this clonotype. This sequence joins TRBV7-6 and TRBJ2-5, with 10 bases identical to TRBD1. The CDR3 is made up of 15 amino acids. The V gene's germline CDR1 is SGHVS and CDR2 FNYEAQ. J lost 5 bases, V lost 5 bases, and 8 bases had no gene match. The CDR3 loop is CASSAGDRGWETQYF. In nucleotides, the CDR3 is TGTGCCAGCAGCGCCGGGGACAGGGGATGGGAGACCCAGTACTTC.

The gene calls are TRBV7-9 and TRBJ1-2, with TRBD1 matching 11 bases. The germline gives CDR1 SEHNR, CDR2 FQNEAQ (reference sequence). This CDR3 is built from 15 residues. The V gene end was trimmed by 5 bases and the J gene end by 6 bases; junction bases not matched to a gene: 8. This CDR3 reads CASSAGTGGHHGYTF. DNA for the CDR3: TGTGCCAGCAGCGCCGGGACAGGGGGTCACCATGGCTACACCTTC.

The DNA for the CDR3 is TGTGCCAGCAGCCCTGGACAGGGAGGTGTACAGCAGTACTTC. It is translated as CASSPGQGGVQQYF. The chain carries TRBV27 and TRBJ2-7, with 8 bases aligning to TRBD1. Germline values: CDR1 MNHEY, CDR2 SMNVEV (reference sequence). Trimming took 6 bases from V and 8 from J; bases not matched to a gene: 12. This CDR3 region has 14 residues.

This clonotype has more than one count but fewer than ten. The V gene is TRBV7-6, the J gene TRBJ2-7; D tentatively fits TRBD1 or TRBD2 (6 bases each). The germline V gene encodes CDR1 SGHVS and CDR2 FNYEAQ. CDR3 length equals 17 residues. Trimming left V 5 bases short and J 5 bases short, with 25 bases between. The CDR3 DNA reads TGTGCCAGCAGCCTACGACCTCGGCGGGACACGACGCACGAGCAGTACTTC. It is translated as CASSLRPRRDTTHEQYF.

This clonotype showed up many times. This sequence joins TRBV7-8 and TRBJ2-1; D perhaps matches TRBD2 (6 bases). V was clipped by 4 bases and J by 0 bases, with 19 bases between them. Germline CDR1 is SGHVS and CDR2 is FQNEAQ. The CDR3 is 18 amino acids. The CDR3: CASSSTTSGRSSYNEQFF. Written as DNA, the CDR3 is TGTGCCAGCAGCTCGACAACCTCCGGGAGAAGCTCCTACAATGAGCAGTTCTTC.

The chain recombines TRBV6-6 with TRBJ1-3; TRBD1 aligns across 8 bases. CDR3 size: 14 residues. The V gene's germline CDR1 is MNHNY and CDR2 SVGAGI (reference sequence). Trimming removed 5 bases from V and 3 bases from J; junction bases left unmatched: 3. This CDR3 is CASSGDRNGNTIYF. The CDR3 region has the DNA TGTGCCAGCAGTGGGGACAGGAATGGAAACACCATATATTTT.

The rearrangement links TRBV12-3 or TRBV12-4 to TRBJ1-1, with 7 nucleotides matching TRBD1. The CDR3 has 13 amino acids. Trimming cost V 2 bases and J 6 bases; bases outside gene matches: 3. The CDR3 nucleotides are TGTGCCAGCAGTTTAACAACAGGGGCTGAAGCTTTCTTT. Its protein product is CASSLTTGAEAFF.

In its sample, this clonotype was seen a few times. The chain carries TRBV2 and TRBJ1-6, with D possibly matching TRBD1 (6 bases). V dropped 8 bases and J dropped 0 bases, with 14 bases sitting between them. Germline CDR1 and CDR2: SNHLY and FYNNEI. The length of the CDR3 is 16 residues. CDR3 bases: TGTGCCAGCGGGGCCTGGGACACCTCCTATAATTCACCCCTCCACTTT. This gives the protein CASGAWDTSYNSPLHF.

The rearrangement uses TRBV24-1 and TRBJ2-3; D might be TRBD2 (6 bases). The ends were cut back, 4 bases at V and 1 base at J, with 17 bases in the middle. Germline V gives CDR1 KGHDR, CDR2 SFDVKD. The CDR3 spans 17 residues. CDR3 DNA: TGTGCCACCAGTGACAGACCGGTGGGACTTCGCACAGATACGCAGTATTTT. Its translation: CATSDRPVGLRTDTQYF.

This clonotype showed up just a few times. The chain uses TRBV6-1 and TRBJ2-7; D possibly matches TRBD1 or TRBD2 (5 bases each). Germline assignment: CDR1 MNHNS and CDR2 SASEGT. Trimming removed 3 bases at V and 6 bases at J, with 9 bases between. The CDR3 has 12 amino acids. This CDR3 is CASSELGREQYF. CDR3 nucleotides: TGTGCCAGCAGTGAGTTGGGACGCGAGCAGTACTTC.

The chain combines TRBV7-2 with TRBJ1-5, with D tentatively TRBD1 (5 bases). Trimming stripped 1 base from V and 6 bases from J, with 7 bases between. The CDR3 loop spans 13 amino acids. The germline CDR1 and CDR2 sequences are SGHTA and FQGNSA. CDR3 in amino acids: CASSLVGVQPQHF. In DNA form, the CDR3 reads TGTGCCAGCAGCTTAGTAGGGGTTCAGCCCCAGCATTTT.

The chain uses TRBV14 and TRBJ1-1; D might be TRBD1 (5 bases). Per germline, CDR1 SGHDN and CDR2 FVKESK. The CDR3 runs to 14 residues. Trimming took 4 bases from V and 1 from J, leaving 10 bases between them. CDR3 sequence (DNA): TGTGCCAGCAGCCCGGGACGGTGGAACACTGAAGCTTTCTTT. Protein product: CASSPGRWNTEAFF.

This sequence joins TRBV27 and TRBJ1-1; TRBD1 might be the D (5 bases). The V gene lost 6 bases and the J gene lost 6 bases, with 17 bases spanning the gap. This CDR3 is built from 14 residues. From germline, CDR1 is MNHEY and CDR2 SMNVEV (reference sequence). The CDR3 spells CASSGEGLFAEAFF. CDR3 nucleotide sequence: TGTGCCAGCAGCGGAGAGGGACTTTTCGCTGAAGCTTTCTTT.